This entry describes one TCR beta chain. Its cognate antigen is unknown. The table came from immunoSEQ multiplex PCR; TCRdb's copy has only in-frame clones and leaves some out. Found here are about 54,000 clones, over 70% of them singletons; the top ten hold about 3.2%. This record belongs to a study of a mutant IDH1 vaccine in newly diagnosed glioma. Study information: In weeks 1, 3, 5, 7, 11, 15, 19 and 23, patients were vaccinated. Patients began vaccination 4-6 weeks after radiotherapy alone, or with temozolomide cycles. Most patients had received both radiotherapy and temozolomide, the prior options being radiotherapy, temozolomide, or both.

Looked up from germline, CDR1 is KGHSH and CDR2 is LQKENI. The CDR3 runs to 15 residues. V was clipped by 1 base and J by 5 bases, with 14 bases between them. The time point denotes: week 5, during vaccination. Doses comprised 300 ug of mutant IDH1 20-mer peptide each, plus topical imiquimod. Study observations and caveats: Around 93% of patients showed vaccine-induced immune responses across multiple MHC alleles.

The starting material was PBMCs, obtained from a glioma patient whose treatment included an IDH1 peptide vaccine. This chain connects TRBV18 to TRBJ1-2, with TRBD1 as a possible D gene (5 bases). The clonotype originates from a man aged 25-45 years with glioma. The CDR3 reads CASSPQAGQGYGYTF. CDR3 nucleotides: TGTGCCAGCTCACCACAGGCGGGGCAGGGTTATGGCTACACCTTC.